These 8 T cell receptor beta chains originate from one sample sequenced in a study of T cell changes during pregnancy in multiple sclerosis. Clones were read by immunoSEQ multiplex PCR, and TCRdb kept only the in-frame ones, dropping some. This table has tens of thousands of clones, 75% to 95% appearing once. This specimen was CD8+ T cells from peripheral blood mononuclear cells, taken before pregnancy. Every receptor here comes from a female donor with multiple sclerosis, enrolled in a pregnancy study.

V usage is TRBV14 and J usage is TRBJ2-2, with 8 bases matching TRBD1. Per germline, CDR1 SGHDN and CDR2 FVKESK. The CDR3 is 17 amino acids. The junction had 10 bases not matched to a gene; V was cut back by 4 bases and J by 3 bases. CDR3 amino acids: CASSPGRTGIHTGELFF. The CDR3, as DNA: TGTGCCAGCAGCCCGGGTAGGACAGGGATTCACACCGGGGAGCTGTTTTTT.

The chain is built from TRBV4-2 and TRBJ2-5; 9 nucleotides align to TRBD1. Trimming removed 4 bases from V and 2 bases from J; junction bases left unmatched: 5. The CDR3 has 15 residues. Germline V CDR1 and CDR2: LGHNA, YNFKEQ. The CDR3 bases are TGTGCCAGCAGCCTTGACAGGGGGGGACAAGAGACCCAGTACTTC. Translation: CASSLDRGGQETQYF.

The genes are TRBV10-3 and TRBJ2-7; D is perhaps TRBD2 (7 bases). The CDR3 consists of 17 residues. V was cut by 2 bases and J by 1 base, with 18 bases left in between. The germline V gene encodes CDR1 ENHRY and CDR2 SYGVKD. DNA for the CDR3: TGTGCCATCAGTGAGCCAGGAGGGGGGGCGAAGTCCTACGAGCAGTACTTC. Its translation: CAISEPGGGAKSYEQYF.

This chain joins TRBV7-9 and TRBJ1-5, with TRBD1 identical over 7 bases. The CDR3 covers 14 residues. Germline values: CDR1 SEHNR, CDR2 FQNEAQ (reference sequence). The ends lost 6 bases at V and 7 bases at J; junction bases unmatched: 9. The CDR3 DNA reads TGTGCCAGCAGTCAAACAGGGGAGTGGCAGCCCCAGCATTTT. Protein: CASSQTGEWQPQHF.

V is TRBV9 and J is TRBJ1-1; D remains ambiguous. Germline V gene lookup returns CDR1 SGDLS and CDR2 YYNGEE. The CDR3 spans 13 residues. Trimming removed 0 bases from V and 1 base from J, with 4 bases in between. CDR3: CASSVAGNTEAFF. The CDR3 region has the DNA TGTGCCAGCAGCGTAGCAGGGAACACTGAAGCTTTCTTT.

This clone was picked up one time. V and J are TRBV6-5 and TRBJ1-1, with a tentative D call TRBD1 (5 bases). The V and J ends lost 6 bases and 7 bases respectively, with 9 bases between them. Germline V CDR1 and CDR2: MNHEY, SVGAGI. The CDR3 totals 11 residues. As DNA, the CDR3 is TGTGCCAGCAGAACAGGCGATGAAGCTTTCTTT. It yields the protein CASRTGDEAFF.

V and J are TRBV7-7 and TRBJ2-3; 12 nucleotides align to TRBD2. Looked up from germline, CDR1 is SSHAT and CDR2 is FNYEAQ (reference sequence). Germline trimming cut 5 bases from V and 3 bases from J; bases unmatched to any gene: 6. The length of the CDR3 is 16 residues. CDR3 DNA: TGTGCCAGCAGCCACAGACTAGCGGGAGAAACAGATACGCAGTATTTT. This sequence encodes CASSHRLAGETDTQYF. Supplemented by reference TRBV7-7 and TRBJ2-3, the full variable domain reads GAGVSQSPRYKVTKRGQDVTLRCDPISSHATLYWYQQALGQGPEFLTYFNYEAQPDKSGLPSDRFSAERPEGSISTLTIQRTEQRDSAMYRCASSHRLAGETDTQYFGPGTRLTVL.

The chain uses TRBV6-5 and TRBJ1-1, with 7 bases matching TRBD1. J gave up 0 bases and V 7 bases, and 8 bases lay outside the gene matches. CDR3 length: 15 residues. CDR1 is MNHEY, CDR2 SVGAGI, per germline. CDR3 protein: CASIRRGLVNTEAFF. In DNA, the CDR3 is TGTGCCAGCATCCGGAGGGGGCTAGTGAACACTGAAGCTTTCTTT.